The 9 T cell receptor beta chains below come from one sample, sequenced in a study of T-cell reconstitution after alpha-beta-depleted transplantation in children. Unique molecular identifiers were built into the TCRbeta library. TCRdb reprocessed the PCR reads via MiXCR and lists one record per CDR3 protein. Among 580,000 or so distinct CDR3 sequences listed, roughly 23% were seen once. Sequences were derived from PBMCs, mostly from graft donor cells, sampled 360 days after TCRalphabeta/CD19-depleted stem cell transplant. The origin of the receptors is a boy under three years old who had a stem cell transplant for acute myeloid leukemia, so the T cells may come from the graft donor.

This clonotype was counted many times. The chain is built from TRBV5-1 and TRBJ2-5; no reliable D call. The V end lost 4 bases, the J end lost 1 base, and 8 bases lay between the germline ends. Germline V lookup: CDR1 SGHRS, CDR2 YFSETQ. The CDR3 totals 13 residues. CDR3 amino acids: CASSPRPQETQYF. CDR3 sequence (DNA): TGCGCCAGCAGCCCCAGACCCCAAGAGACCCAGTACTTC.

Note on this clonotype: Possible read error: a much larger clone is one base away. CDR3 sequence reads: CASSYRAYEQFF. The CDR3 DNA follows: TGTGCCAGCAGTTACAGGGCCTACGAGCAGTTCTTC. The chain joins TRBV6-6 to TRBJ2-7; no definite D call. Gene TRBJ2-1 matches the end of the DNA better, so the J call may be wrong. The germline V gene has CDR1 MNHNY and CDR2 SVGAGI (reference sequence). CDR3 size: 12 residues.

This clonotype was counted only a few times. This chain connects TRBV18 to TRBJ2-7; D remains ambiguous. Trimming removed 6 bases at V and 0 bases at J, with 9 bases between. The CDR3 covers 13 residues. The germline V gene has CDR1 KGHSH and CDR2 LQKENI. CDR3 sequence reads: CASSADRSYEQYF. In DNA form, the CDR3 reads TGTGCCAGCTCGGCGGACCGCTCCTACGAGCAGTACTTC.

This clonotype was detected ten times or more. The V and J genes are TRBV24-1 and TRBJ2-6; TRBD1 matches at 10 bases. After removal of 4 bases from V and 0 bases from J, the junction contained 11 bases not matched to a gene. CDR1 and CDR2 (germline): KGHDR, SFDVKD. The CDR3 contains 20 residues. CDR3 nucleotide sequence: TGTGCCACCAGTGAAGGCGGGGGGACAGGGGCTATCTCTGGGGCCAACGTCCTGACTTTC. This codes for CATSEGGGTGAISGANVLTF.

This clonotype was found a few times. This sequence joins TRBV20-1 and TRBJ2-7, with 8 bases lining up with TRBD2. Germline CDR1 and CDR2: DFQATT and SNEGSKA (reference sequence). V gave up 5 bases and J gave up 2 bases; unmatched junction bases: 8. This CDR3 has 14 amino acids. The CDR3 region has the DNA TGCAGTGCTCGGACTAGCCAGAGCACCTACGAGCAGTACGTC. It is translated as CSARTSQSTYEQYV.

Comments on this clonotype: One end of the junction is discordant with germline, which a read error may explain. V and J are TRBV7-9 and TRBJ2-5; D tentatively fits TRBD1 or TRBD2 (5 bases each). Per germline, CDR1 SEHNR and CDR2 FQNEAQ (reference sequence). The CDR3 is 15 amino acids. The CDR3 here is CASSGPVASGVGTTF. The CDR3 coding sequence is TGTGCCAGCAGCGGCCCAGTCGCCAGTGGGGTTGGGACGACATTC.

The chain is built from TRBV5-5 and TRBJ2-7; TRBD1 matches at 7 bases. With V trimmed by 0 bases and J by 1 base, 4 bases remained unmatched. Germline CDR1 SGHKS, CDR2 YYEKEE (reference sequence). The CDR3 is 15 amino acids. CDR3 nucleotides: TGTGCCAGCAGCTTGGAAGGGACAGTTTCCTACGAGCAGTACGTC. Its translation: CASSLEGTVSYEQYV.

This clonotype was observed many times. The chain joins TRBV20-1 to TRBJ2-1; D is undetermined. V was shortened by 0 bases and J by 0 bases, with 9 bases between the two germline ends. Germline assignment: CDR1 DFQATT and CDR2 SNEGSKA (reference sequence). CDR3 length equals 15 residues. CDR3 amino acids: CSARDLPGSYNEQFF. The CDR3 region has the DNA TGCAGTGCTAGAGATCTACCGGGCTCCTACAATGAGCAGTTCTTC.

The sample holds one count of this clonotype. The chain links TRBV12-3 or TRBV12-4 to TRBJ2-1; D remains unclear. With 3 bases removed from V and 5 bases from J, the gap between germline ends came to 11 bases. This CDR3 comprises 14 residues. CDR3 sequence: CASSFLTQHNEQFF. The DNA for the CDR3 is TGTGCCAGCAGTTTTCTTACCCAGCACAATGAGCAGTTCTTC.